The 21 T cell receptor beta chains below all came from one sample that was sequenced in a study of graft-versus-host responses after intestinal transplantation (TCRdb year 2021). The sample's time point label is to be understood as: cells obtained before transplantation from donor or recipient. Their recognized antigens are unknown. Libraries were constructed by the immunoSEQ multiplex PCR assay. TCRdb re-hosts the immuneACCESS table, in-frame sequences only. Its copies lack some clones; in the studies checked, an unresolved V gene accounts for under half of them, and the cause for the rest is not known. In all, the sample holds about 90,000 clones, and roughly 90% of those were seen once. 0.3% to 0.35% of the sample goes to the ten largest clones. The sample was unstimulated CD4+ T cells sorted from spleen or lymph node cells, taken before transplant. Receptors originate from a human donor who was the organ donor for an intestinal transplant.

The chain combines TRBV28 with TRBJ1-1; no clear D gene. Trimming cost V 9 bases and J 2 bases, with 4 bases left between them. This CDR3 comprises 10 residues. CDR1 and CDR2 (germline): MDHEN, SYDVKM. The CDR3 coding sequence is TGTGCCAGTCAAAACACTGAAGCTTTCTTT. Its protein is CASQNTEAFF.

The V gene is TRBV21-1, the J gene TRBJ2-5; the table's D gene call, TRBD2, was not cross checked with the DNA. TRBV21-1 is a known pseudogene. The CDR3 covers 16 residues. CDR3 nucleotide sequence: TGTGCCAGCAGCAAAGGGAGGAGGGGTCCAAGGAAGACCCAGTACTTC. Protein product: CASSKGRRGPRKTQYF.

Only one count was recorded for this clone. The chain employs TRBV10-2 and TRBJ2-3, with 8 bases identical to TRBD1. Trimming cost V 6 bases and J 1 base; bases outside gene matches: 0. Germline assignment: CDR1 WSHSY and CDR2 SAAADI. The length of the CDR3 is 13 residues. This CDR3 is CASRTGGTDTQYF. As DNA, the CDR3 is TGCGCCAGCAGGACAGGGGGCACAGATACGCAGTATTTT.

The CDR3 DNA follows: TGTGCCAGCAGTGATAAGGGGGCGTATGGGGAGACCCAGTACTTC. Residues: CASSDKGAYGETQYF. V usage is TRBV6-1 and J usage is TRBJ2-5, with 7 nucleotides matching TRBD1. CDR3 length: 15 residues. Germline CDR1 reads MNHNS; CDR2 reads SASEGT. J lost 5 bases, V lost 3 bases, and 9 bases had no gene match.

The chain joins TRBV19 to TRBJ2-5; 12 bases map to TRBD2. This CDR3 is built from 15 residues. Trimming cost V 4 bases and J 7 bases; bases outside gene matches: 7. The germline gives CDR1 LNHDA, CDR2 SQIVND (reference sequence). CDR3 coding DNA: TGTGCCAGTAGTACGACTAGCGGGGGTAGCCGGACCCAGTACTTC. Translation gives CASSTTSGGSRTQYF.

This clone was seen just once. The gene calls are TRBV30 and TRBJ1-5, with 7 positions matching TRBD1. The CDR3 sequence is 13 residues long. The germline V gene has CDR1 GTSNPN and CDR2 SVGIG (reference sequence). The ends lost 4 bases at V and 2 bases at J; junction bases unmatched: 2. CDR3 protein: CAWNQGGNQPQHF. The DNA for the CDR3 is TGTGCCTGGAACCAGGGGGGCAATCAGCCCCAGCATTTT.

The gene calls are TRBV6-1 and TRBJ2-4; TRBD1 matches at 8 bases. The ends lost 1 base at V and 3 bases at J; junction bases unmatched: 17. Germline CDR1 is MNHNS and CDR2 is SASEGT. The CDR3 spans 20 residues. In nucleotides, the CDR3 is TGTGCCAGCAGTGAAGGGGTCGGACAGGGAAGGAGGTTAGTCAAAAACATTCAGTACTTC. This sequence encodes CASSEGVGQGRRLVKNIQYF.

The genes are TRBV7-2 and TRBJ1-2; D gene uncertain. The CDR3 is 13 residues long. The germline V gene encodes CDR1 SGHTA and CDR2 FQGNSA. V was shortened by 5 bases and J by 7 bases, with 14 bases between the two germline ends. The CDR3 DNA sequence: TGTGCCAGCAGCCCGATGAGAGGGAGTGGCTACACCTTC. Its protein is CASSPMRGSGYTF.

The chain couples TRBV18 to TRBJ2-2, with 7 bases that match TRBD1. Trimming cost V 3 bases and J 1 base; bases outside gene matches: 2. Germline V CDR1 and CDR2: KGHSH, LQKENI. This CDR3 region has 15 residues. As DNA, the CDR3 is TGTGCCAGCTCACCTAACAGGGGGAACACCGGGGAGCTGTTTTTT. As protein: CASSPNRGNTGELFF.

The chain combines TRBV11-3 with TRBJ2-1; a possible D gene is TRBD2 (6 bases). Germline CDR1 and CDR2: SGHNT and YENEEA. The CDR3 contains 16 residues. V was shortened by 0 bases and J by 12 bases, with 21 bases between the two germline ends. The CDR3: CASSLDLRDSARGQFF. CDR3 coding DNA: TGTGCCAGCAGCTTAGATCTAAGGGACTCCGCACGGGGGCAGTTCTTC.

The chain is built from TRBV7-6 and TRBJ1-1; TRBD1 might be the D (6 bases). The germline gives CDR1 SGHVS, CDR2 FNYEAQ. The V end lost 3 bases, the J end lost 8 bases, and 7 bases lay between the germline ends. The CDR3 extends over 11 amino acids. The CDR3 loop is CASSFTGEAFF. DNA of the CDR3: TGTGCCAGCAGCTTTACAGGGGAAGCTTTCTTT. Looking up the rest from reference TRBV7-6 and TRBJ1-1 gives the full variable domain: GAGVSQSPRYKVTKRGQDVALRCDPISGHVSLYWYRQALGQGPEFLTYFNYEAQQDKSGLPNDRFSAERPEGSISTLTIQRTEQRDSAMYRCASSFTGEAFFGQGTRLTVV.

The chain has TRBV7-3 and TRBJ1-2; 9 positions agree with TRBD1. The V gene's germline CDR1 is SGHTA and CDR2 FQGTGA. This CDR3 contains 13 residues. Unmatched junction bases numbered 7, after V lost 2 bases and J lost 12 bases. CDR3 sequence: CASSLGRGTGHTF. For the CDR3, the DNA is TGTGCCAGCAGCTTAGGCCGTGGGACAGGGCACACCTTC.

V gene TRBV30 combines with J gene TRBJ1-2; TRBD1 matches at 7 bases. The CDR3 runs 14 residues. V shed 4 bases and J 0 bases; nucleotides not matched to a gene: 5. Germline values: CDR1 GTSNPN, CDR2 SVGIG (reference sequence). The CDR3 DNA reads as TGTGCCTGGAACCGGGACAGCACTAACTATGGCTACACCTTC. Encoded protein: CAWNRDSTNYGYTF.

The V call is TRBV27, the J call TRBJ2-5; D possibly corresponds to TRBD2 (7 bases). CDR3 length equals 15 residues. Per the germline V gene, CDR1 is MNHEY and CDR2 is SMNVEV (reference sequence). Deletions cut 6 bases from V and 11 bases from J, with 25 bases between. The CDR3, as DNA: TGTGCCAGCAGACAAAGGGCGGGGGCCCTTGGGGAGCAGTACTTC. It specifies CASRQRAGALGEQYF.

CDR3 sequence: CASSLAVASTDTQYF. As DNA, the CDR3 is TGTGCCAGCAGCTTGGCCGTGGCCAGCACAGATACGCAGTATTTT. The rearrangement joins TRBV5-4 to TRBJ2-3; D not resolved. The CDR3 length is 15 residues. The V end lost 0 bases, the J end lost 0 bases, and 8 bases lay between the germline ends. In germline, CDR1 is SGHNT, CDR2 YYREEE (reference sequence).

V is TRBV6-6 and J is TRBJ2-1; 10 nucleotides agree with TRBD2. Germline V gene lookup returns CDR1 MNHNY and CDR2 SVGAGI (reference sequence). The V gene end was trimmed by 4 bases and the J gene end by 4 bases; junction bases not matched to a gene: 1. The CDR3 is made up of 14 amino acids. This CDR3 reads CASSWTSGYNEQFF. The CDR3 DNA reads TGTGCCAGCAGTTGGACTAGCGGATACAATGAGCAGTTCTTC.

The chain couples TRBV7-8 to TRBJ2-1; 7 nucleotides align to TRBD2. The CDR3 length is 16 residues. CDR1 SGHVS and CDR2 FQNEAQ come from the germline V gene. V was pared by 3 bases and J by 0 bases, with 5 bases of the junction left unmatched. The CDR3 sequence: CASSFSGLSSYNEQFF. Here the CDR3 DNA reads TGTGCCAGCAGCTTTAGCGGGTTGAGCTCCTACAATGAGCAGTTCTTC.

The chain links TRBV18 to TRBJ1-1, with D unresolved. CDR3 size: 12 residues. Germline CDR1 reads KGHSH; CDR2 reads LQKENI. Trimming shortened V by 5 bases and J by 1 base, and 5 bases separated the two germline ends. The CDR3 nucleotides are TGTGCCAGCTCATATAGGAACACTGAAGCTTTCTTT. Protein sequence: CASSYRNTEAFF.

In DNA, the CDR3 is TGTGCCAGCAGCTTAAGTTTGGCCTATGGCTACACCTTC. This sequence encodes CASSLSLAYGYTF. The rearrangement joins TRBV7-6 to TRBJ1-2; D uncertain. Trimming took off 2 bases at V and 4 bases at J, with 8 bases between the two ends. This CDR3 is 13 amino acids long. Per the germline V gene, CDR1 is SGHVS and CDR2 is FNYEAQ. Full variable domain (outside the CDR3, taken from reference TRBV7-6 and TRBJ1-2): GAGVSQSPRYKVTKRGQDVALRCDPISGHVSLYWYRQALGQGPEFLTYFNYEAQQDKSGLPNDRFSAERPEGSISTLTIQRTEQRDSAMYRCASSLSLAYGYTFGSGTRLTVV.

The CDR3 DNA is TGTGCCAGTAGTAGCGGCGGCGGTAGCTCCTACAATGAGCAGTTCTTC. Amino acids: CASSSGGGSSYNEQFF. The rearrangement links TRBV19 to TRBJ2-1; no definite D call. Between the trimmed V and J ends, which lost 4 bases and 0 bases, there was a span of 13 bases. Germline CDR1 is LNHDA and CDR2 is SQIVND (reference sequence). CDR3 length: 16 residues. Drawing the rest from reference TRBV19 and TRBJ2-1, the complete variable domain is DGGITQSPKYLFRKEGQNVTLSCEQNLNHDAMYWYRQDPGQGLRLIYYSQIVNDFQKGDIAEGYSVSREKKESFPLTVTSAQKNPTAFYLCASSSGGGSSYNEQFFGPGTRLTVL.

The rearrangement uses TRBV6-1 and TRBJ2-3; D ambiguous. Germline V gene sequence: CDR1 MNHNS, CDR2 SASEGT. CDR3 length: 14 amino acids. Trimming left V 6 bases short and J 0 bases short, with 10 bases between. CDR3 coding DNA: TGTGCCAGCAGGGCTAGTATTAGCACAGATACGCAGTATTTT. As protein: CASRASISTDTQYF.